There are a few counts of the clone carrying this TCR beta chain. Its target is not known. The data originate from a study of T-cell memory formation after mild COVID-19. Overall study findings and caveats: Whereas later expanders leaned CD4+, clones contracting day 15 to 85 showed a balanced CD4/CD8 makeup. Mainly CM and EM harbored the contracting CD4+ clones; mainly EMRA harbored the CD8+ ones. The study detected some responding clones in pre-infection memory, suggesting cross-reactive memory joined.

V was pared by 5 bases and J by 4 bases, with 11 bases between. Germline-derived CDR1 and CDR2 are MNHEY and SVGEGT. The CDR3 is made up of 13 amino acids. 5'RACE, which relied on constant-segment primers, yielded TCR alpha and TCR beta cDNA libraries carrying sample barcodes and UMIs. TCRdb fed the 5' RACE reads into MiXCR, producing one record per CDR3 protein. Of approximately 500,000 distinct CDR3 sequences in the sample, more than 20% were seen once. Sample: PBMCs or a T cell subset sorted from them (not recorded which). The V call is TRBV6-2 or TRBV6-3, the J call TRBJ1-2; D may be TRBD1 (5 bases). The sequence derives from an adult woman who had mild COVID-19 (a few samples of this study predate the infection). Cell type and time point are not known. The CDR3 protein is CASSPRQIYGYTF. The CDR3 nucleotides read TGTGCCAGCAGTCCACGACAGATCTATGGCTACACCTTC.